Shown below are 5 T cell receptor beta chains from a single sample sequenced in a study of CXCR3-negative and CXCR3-positive naive CD8 T cells. UMI-labeled TRB cDNA libraries were prepared by 5' RACE. TCRdb re-called the 5' RACE reads; every CDR3 protein appears as one record, without DNA. This sample's table reports some 8,000 distinct CDR3 sequences. Specimen: naive CXCR3- CD8+ T cells from blood. Subset of the sample: CD45RO-CCR7+CD27+CD95- naive CD8+ T cells lacking CXCR3 (TNR3-). These receptors were collected from a human donor in good health. Some clones in this sample may be carry-over from other donors' samples.

This clonotype is classed as medium-sized by frequency. The rearrangement links TRBV29-1 to TRBJ2-7. Germline V CDR1 and CDR2: SQVTM, ANQGSEA. The CDR3 totals 12 residues. CDR3 protein: CSVEIDTYEQYF.

This sequence joins TRBV29-1 and TRBJ1-2; the D call from TCRdb, TRBD1, cannot be confirmed without DNA. Germline V gene sequence: CDR1 SQVTM, CDR2 ANQGSEA. The CDR3 has 14 amino acids. CDR3 sequence: CSLDRGPGNYGYTF.

This chain connects TRBV29-1 to TRBJ2-5. Per the germline V gene, CDR1 is SQVTM and CDR2 is ANQGSEA. There are 14 residues in the CDR3. This chain's CDR3 is CSVEEDPKRETQYF.

This clonotype counts as medium-sized by frequency. The chain uses TRBV2 and TRBJ1-1; absent DNA, TCRdb's TRBD1 call cannot be checked. The CDR3 is 18 amino acids. Germline V gene sequence: CDR1 SNHLY, CDR2 FYNNEI. The CDR3 is CASSDQKRVSRMNTEAFF.

The genes are TRBV4-1 and TRBJ1-6; the TCRdb call, TRBD1, lacks DNA for checking. This CDR3 has 16 residues. Germline CDR1 MGHRA, CDR2 YSYEKL. CDR3 loop: CASSQQPGQGISPLHF.